This is a list of T cell receptor beta chains from one sample in a study of shared clonotypes between healthy human individuals. Method: immunoSEQ multiplex PCR; TCRdb's copy keeps in-frame clones and lacks some. The sample includes some 2.1 million clones, just under 95% of them seen just once. Sequencing was performed on naive CD8+ T cells sorted from blood. Source of these receptors: a young man in good health. Both conserved end residues are part of each CDR3. A D gene is named only where the DNA matches it firmly. For some rows the clone size is stated as once, few or many, or as a class when expanded; others skip it.

v_call: TRBV13; clone_size: .; d_call: .; j_call: TRBJ2-7; cdr3_nt: TGTGCCAGCAGCTTAGTGGGGGGTACCTACGAGCAGTACTTC; cdr3_aa: CASSLVGGTYEQYF
v_call: TRBV4-1; clone_size: .; d_call: TRBD1; j_call: TRBJ1-2; cdr3_nt: TGCGCCAGCAGCCAAGCCAAGGGGACAGGGGGTGGCTACACCTTC; cdr3_aa: CASSQAKGTGGGYTF
v_call: TRBV5-5; clone_size: once; d_call: .; j_call: TRBJ2-7; cdr3_nt: TGTGCCAGCAGCTTAGAACTAGAGGCAATGGAGCAGTACTTC; cdr3_aa: CASSLELEAMEQYF
v_call: TRBV28; clone_size: .; d_call: .; j_call: TRBJ1-2; cdr3_nt: TGTGCCAGCAGTTTATGGGCAGGGAATGGCTACACCTTC; cdr3_aa: CASSLWAGNGYTF
v_call: TRBV19; clone_size: .; d_call: TRBD1; j_call: TRBJ2-7; cdr3_nt: TGTGCCAGTAGTCCCCCCGACAGGGAAGTCTACGAGCAGTACTTC; cdr3_aa: CASSPPDREVYEQYF
v_call: TRBV5-1; clone_size: .; d_call: .; j_call: TRBJ2-1; cdr3_nt: TGCGCCAGCAGCTTCTCCAACCTAGCCGATGAGCAGTTCTTC; cdr3_aa: CASSFSNLADEQFF
v_call: TRBV13; clone_size: .; d_call: .; j_call: TRBJ2-7; cdr3_nt: TGTGCCAGCAGCTTGAGCGACTACGAGCAGTACTTC; cdr3_aa: CASSLSDYEQYF
v_call: TRBV5-1; clone_size: .; d_call: TRBD2; j_call: TRBJ2-7; cdr3_nt: TGCGCCAGCAGCCTGGGACTAGCGGACGAGCAGTACTTC; cdr3_aa: CASSLGLADEQYF
v_call: TRBV7-6; clone_size: .; d_call: .; j_call: TRBJ1-3; cdr3_nt: TGTGCCAGCAGTCCCTACTCTGGAAACACCATATATTTT; cdr3_aa: CASSPYSGNTIYF
v_call: TRBV9; clone_size: .; d_call: .; j_call: TRBJ2-2; cdr3_nt: TGTGCCAGCAGCGAAGGGGGTTATACCGGGGAGCTGTTTTTT; cdr3_aa: CASSEGGYTGELFF
v_call: TRBV9; clone_size: .; d_call: .; j_call: TRBJ1-2; cdr3_nt: TGTGCCAGCAGCGGCCTCGGGGGAACTAACTATGGCTACACCTTC; cdr3_aa: CASSGLGGTNYGYTF
v_call: TRBV5-1; clone_size: .; d_call: .; j_call: TRBJ1-2; cdr3_nt: TGCGCCAGCAGCTTGGAAGGCTTTCCGTCGGATGGCTACACCTTC; cdr3_aa: CASSLEGFPSDGYTF
v_call: TRBV21-1; clone_size: .; d_call: .; j_call: TRBJ1-4; cdr3_nt: TGTGCCAGCCGCCATAATGGAGGGAATGAAAAACTGTTTTTT; cdr3_aa: CASRHNGGNEKLFF
v_call: TRBV28; clone_size: .; d_call: .; j_call: TRBJ2-5; cdr3_nt: TGTGCCAGCGGGGGGCTTGGAGGGACCTTACAAGAGACCCAGTACTTC; cdr3_aa: CASGGLGGTLQETQYF
v_call: TRBV7-6; clone_size: .; d_call: TRBD2; j_call: TRBJ2-1; cdr3_nt: TGTGCCAGCAGCCGAACTAGCGGTAGCTCCTACAATGAGCAGTTCTTC; cdr3_aa: CASSRTSGSSYNEQFF
v_call: TRBV4-1; clone_size: .; d_call: .; j_call: TRBJ2-3; cdr3_nt: TGCGCCAGCGGGGGGCTAGCAGGCGATACGCAGTATTTT; cdr3_aa: CASGGLAGDTQYF
v_call: TRBV9; clone_size: .; d_call: .; j_call: TRBJ2-5; cdr3_nt: TGTGCCAGCACTAACGGGGAGACCCAGTACTTC; cdr3_aa: CASTNGETQYF
v_call: TRBV4-1; clone_size: .; d_call: TRBD1; j_call: TRBJ1-1; cdr3_nt: TGCGCCAGCAGCCCCTGGACAGGGGAAACTGGAGCTTTCTTT; cdr3_aa: CASSPWTGETGAFF
v_call: TRBV13; clone_size: once; d_call: TRBD1; j_call: TRBJ1-4; cdr3_nt: TGTGCCAGCAGGGGACAGGGGGAAAAACTGTTTTTT; cdr3_aa: CASRGQGEKLFF
v_call: TRBV4-2; clone_size: .; d_call: TRBD2; j_call: TRBJ2-2; cdr3_nt: TGTGCCAGCAGCCAAGAACCCCTAGCGGGGGGGCCAGGCGGGGAGCTGTTTTTT; cdr3_aa: CASSQEPLAGGPGGELFF
v_call: TRBV27; clone_size: .; d_call: .; j_call: TRBJ2-7; cdr3_nt: TGTGCCAGCAGTTTAACATACAACGGGAAGGACGAGCAGTACTTC; cdr3_aa: CASSLTYNGKDEQYF
v_call: TRBV19; clone_size: .; d_call: TRBD2; j_call: TRBJ2-7; cdr3_nt: TGTGCCAGTACCCCCCTAGCGGGGTCTGACGAGCAGTACTTC; cdr3_aa: CASTPLAGSDEQYF